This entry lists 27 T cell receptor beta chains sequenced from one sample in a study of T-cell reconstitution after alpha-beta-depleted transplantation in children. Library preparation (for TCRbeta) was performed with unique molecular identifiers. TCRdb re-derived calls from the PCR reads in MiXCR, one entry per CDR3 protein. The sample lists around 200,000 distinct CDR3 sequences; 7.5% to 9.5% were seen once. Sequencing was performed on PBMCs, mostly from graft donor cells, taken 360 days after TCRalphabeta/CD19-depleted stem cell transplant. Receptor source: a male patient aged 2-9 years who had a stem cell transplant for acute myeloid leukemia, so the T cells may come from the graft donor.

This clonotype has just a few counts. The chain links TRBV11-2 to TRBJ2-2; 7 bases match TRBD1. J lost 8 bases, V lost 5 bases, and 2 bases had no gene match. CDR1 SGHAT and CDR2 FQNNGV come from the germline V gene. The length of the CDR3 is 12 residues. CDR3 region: CASSRGRGELFF. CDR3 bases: TGTGCCAGCAGCAGGGGGCGAGGGGAGCTGTTTTTT. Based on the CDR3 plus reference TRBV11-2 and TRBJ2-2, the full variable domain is EAGVAQSPRYKIIEKRQSVAFWCNPISGHATLYWYQQILGQGPKLLIQFQNNGVVDDSQLPKDRFSAERLKGVDSTLKIQPAKLEDSAVYLCASSRGRGELFFGEGSRLTVL.

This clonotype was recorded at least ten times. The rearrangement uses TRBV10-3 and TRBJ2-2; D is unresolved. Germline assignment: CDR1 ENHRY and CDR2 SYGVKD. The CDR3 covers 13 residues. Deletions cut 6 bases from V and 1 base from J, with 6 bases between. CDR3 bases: TGTGCCATCAGGGCCGAGAACACCGGGGAGCTGTTTTTT. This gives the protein CAIRAENTGELFF.

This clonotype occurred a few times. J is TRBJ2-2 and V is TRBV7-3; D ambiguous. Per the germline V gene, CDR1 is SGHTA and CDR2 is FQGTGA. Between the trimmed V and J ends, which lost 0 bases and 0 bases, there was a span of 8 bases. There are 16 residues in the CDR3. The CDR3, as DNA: TGTGCCAGCAGCTTAACTAGCTATTCGAACACCGGGGAGCTGTTTTTT. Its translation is CASSLTSYSNTGELFF.

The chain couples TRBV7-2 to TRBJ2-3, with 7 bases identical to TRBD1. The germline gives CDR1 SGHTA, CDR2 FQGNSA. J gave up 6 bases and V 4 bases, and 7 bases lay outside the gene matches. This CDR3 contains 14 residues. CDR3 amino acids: CASSSYRGADTQYF. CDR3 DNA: TGTGCCAGCAGCTCCTACAGGGGTGCGGATACGCAGTATTTT.

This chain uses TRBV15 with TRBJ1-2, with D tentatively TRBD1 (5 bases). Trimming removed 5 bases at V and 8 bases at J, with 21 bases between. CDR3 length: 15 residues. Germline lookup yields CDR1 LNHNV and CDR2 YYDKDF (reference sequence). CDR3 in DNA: TGTGCCACCAGCCCGGCATCAAGGGGTCGGGAGGGCTACACCTTC. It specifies CATSPASRGREGYTF.

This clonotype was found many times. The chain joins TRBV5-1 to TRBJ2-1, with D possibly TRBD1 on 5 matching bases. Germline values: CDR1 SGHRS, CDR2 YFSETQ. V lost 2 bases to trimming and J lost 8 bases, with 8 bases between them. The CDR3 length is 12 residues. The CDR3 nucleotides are TGCGCCAGCAGCTTTCAGGGTTATGAGCAGTTCTTC. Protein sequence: CASSFQGYEQFF.

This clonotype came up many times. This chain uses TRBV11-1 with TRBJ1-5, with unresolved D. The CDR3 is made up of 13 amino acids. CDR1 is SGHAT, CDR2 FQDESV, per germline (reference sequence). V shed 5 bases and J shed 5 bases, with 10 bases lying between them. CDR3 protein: CASSTDRDQPQHF. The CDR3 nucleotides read TGTGCCAGCAGCACCGACCGGGATCAGCCCCAGCATTTT.

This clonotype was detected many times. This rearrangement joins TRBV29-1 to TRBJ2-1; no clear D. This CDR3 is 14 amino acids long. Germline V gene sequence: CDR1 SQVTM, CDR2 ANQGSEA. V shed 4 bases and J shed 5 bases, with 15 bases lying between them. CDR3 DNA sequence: TGCAGCGTTGTAGTTCGGGCCGGACACAATGAGCAGTTCTTC. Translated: CSVVVRAGHNEQFF.

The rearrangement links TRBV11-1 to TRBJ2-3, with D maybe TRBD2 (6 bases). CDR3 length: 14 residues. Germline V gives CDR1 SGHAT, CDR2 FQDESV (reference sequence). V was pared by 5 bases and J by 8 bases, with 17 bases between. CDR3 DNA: TGTGCCAGCAGCCGCGGGGAGCGGCCCTCTACGCAGTATTTT. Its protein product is CASSRGERPSTQYF.

The DNA for the CDR3 is TGCAGCACCACGAGCGGGAGGGCCTCCTACAATGAGCAGTTCTTC. As protein: CSTTSGRASYNEQFF. The gene calls are TRBV29-1 and TRBJ2-1; 10 bases line up with TRBD2. Trimming took 8 bases from V and 0 from J; bases not matched to a gene: 7. Looked up from germline, CDR1 is SQVTM and CDR2 is ANQGSEA. The CDR3 is made up of 15 amino acids.

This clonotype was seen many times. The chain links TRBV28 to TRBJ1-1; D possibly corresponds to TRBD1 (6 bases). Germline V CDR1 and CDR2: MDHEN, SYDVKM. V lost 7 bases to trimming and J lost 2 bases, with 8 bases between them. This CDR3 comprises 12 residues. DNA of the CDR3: TGTGCCAGCACGGACAGAAACACTGAAGCTTTCTTT. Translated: CASTDRNTEAFF. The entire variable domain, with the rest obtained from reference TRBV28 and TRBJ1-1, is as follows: DVKVTQSSRYLVKRTGEKVFLECVQDMDHENMFWYRQDPGLGLRLIYFSYDVKMKEKGDIPEGYSVSREKKERFSLILESASTNQTSMYLCASTDRNTEAFFGQGTRLTVV.

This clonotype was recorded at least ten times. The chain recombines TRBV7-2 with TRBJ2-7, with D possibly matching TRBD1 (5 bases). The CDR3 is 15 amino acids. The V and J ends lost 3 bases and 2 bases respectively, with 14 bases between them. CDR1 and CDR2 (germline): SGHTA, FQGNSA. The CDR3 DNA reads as TGTGCCAGCAGCTTGCAGGGTCGTAATGCCTACGAGCAGTACTTC. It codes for CASSLQGRNAYEQYF.

CDR3 sequence: CASSRSGRNTEAFF. The CDR3 DNA sequence: TGTGCCAGCAGTCGGTCGGGACGAAACACTGAAGCTTTCTTT. This chain connects TRBV3-1 to TRBJ1-1; possibly TRBD1 for D (5 bases). The CDR3 is 14 residues long. V lost 6 bases and J lost 2, with 13 bases in between. CDR1 is LGHDT, CDR2 YNNKEL, per germline (reference sequence). The entire variable domain, with the rest obtained from reference TRBV3-1 and TRBJ1-1, is as follows: DTAVSQTPKYLVTQMGNDKSIKCEQNLGHDTMYWYKQDSKKFLKIMFSYNNKELIINETVPNRFSPKSPDKAHLNLHINSLELGDSAVYFCASSRSGRNTEAFFGQGTRLTVV.

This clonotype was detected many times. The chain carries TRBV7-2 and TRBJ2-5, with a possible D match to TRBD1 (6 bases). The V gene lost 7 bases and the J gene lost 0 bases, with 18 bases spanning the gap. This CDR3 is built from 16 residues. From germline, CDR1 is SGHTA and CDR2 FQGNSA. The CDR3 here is CASTSDGTGNQETQYF. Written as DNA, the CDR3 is TGTGCCAGCACCTCCGACGGAACAGGGAACCAAGAGACCCAGTACTTC.

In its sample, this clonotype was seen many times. CDR3 in amino acids: CSVDTGTGSYNEQFF. In nucleotides, the CDR3 is TGCAGCGTTGACACCGGGACAGGGTCCTACAATGAGCAGTTCTTC. The V call is TRBV29-1, the J call TRBJ2-1, with 9 bases fitting TRBD1. J gave up 1 base and V 3 bases, and 4 bases lay outside the gene matches. There are 15 residues in the CDR3. Per germline, CDR1 SQVTM and CDR2 ANQGSEA.

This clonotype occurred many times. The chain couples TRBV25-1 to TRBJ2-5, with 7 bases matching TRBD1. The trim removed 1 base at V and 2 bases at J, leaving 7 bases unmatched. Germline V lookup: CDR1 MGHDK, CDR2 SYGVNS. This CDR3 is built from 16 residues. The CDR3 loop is CASSELRGQKQETQYF. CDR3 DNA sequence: TGTGCCAGCAGTGAATTAAGGGGGCAGAAACAAGAGACCCAGTACTTC.

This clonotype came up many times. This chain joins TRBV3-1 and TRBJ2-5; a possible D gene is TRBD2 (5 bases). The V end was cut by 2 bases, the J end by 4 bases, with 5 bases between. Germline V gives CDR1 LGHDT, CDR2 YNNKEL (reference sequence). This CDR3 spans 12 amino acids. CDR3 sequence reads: CASSQSGETQYF. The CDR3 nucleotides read TGTGCCAGCAGCCAAAGCGGAGAGACCCAGTACTTC.

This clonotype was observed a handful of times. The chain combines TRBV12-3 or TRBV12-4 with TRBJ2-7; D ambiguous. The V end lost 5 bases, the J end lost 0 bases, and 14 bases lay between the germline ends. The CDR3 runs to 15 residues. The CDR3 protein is CASSPDYSLSYEQYF. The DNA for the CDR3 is TGTGCCAGCAGTCCGGATTACTCGCTCTCCTACGAGCAGTACTTC.

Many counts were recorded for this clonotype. The CDR3 nucleotides are TGCGCCAGCAGCAAGACTAGCGGCCAAGAGACCCAGTACTTC. This codes for CASSKTSGQETQYF. The chain links TRBV5-1 to TRBJ2-5; 9 bases agree with TRBD2. The CDR3 is 14 residues long. Germline CDR1 reads SGHRS; CDR2 reads YFSETQ. Trimming took 4 bases from V and 1 from J; bases not matched to a gene: 2.

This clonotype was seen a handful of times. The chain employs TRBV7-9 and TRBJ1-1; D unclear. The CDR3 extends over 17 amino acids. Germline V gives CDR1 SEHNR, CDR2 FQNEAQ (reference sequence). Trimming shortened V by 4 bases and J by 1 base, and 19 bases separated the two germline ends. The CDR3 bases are TGTGCCAGCAGCTCGTGGTTGGGGAGGCGGGGGAACACTGAAGCTTTCTTT. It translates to CASSSWLGRRGNTEAFF.

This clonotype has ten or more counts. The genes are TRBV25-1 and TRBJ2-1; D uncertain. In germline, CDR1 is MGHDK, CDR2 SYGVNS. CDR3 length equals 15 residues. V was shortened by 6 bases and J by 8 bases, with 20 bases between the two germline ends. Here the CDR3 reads CASSELAPRVDEQFF. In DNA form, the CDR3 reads TGTGCCAGCAGCGAGCTGGCCCCTCGGGTTGATGAGCAGTTCTTC.

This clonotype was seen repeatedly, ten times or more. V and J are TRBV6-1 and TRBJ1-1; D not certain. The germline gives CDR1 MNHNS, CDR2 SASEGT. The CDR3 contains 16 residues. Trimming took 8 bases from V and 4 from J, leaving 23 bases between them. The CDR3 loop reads CASHVGLVGLGTEAFF. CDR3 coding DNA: TGTGCCAGCCACGTAGGGCTAGTGGGTCTTGGCACTGAAGCTTTCTTT.

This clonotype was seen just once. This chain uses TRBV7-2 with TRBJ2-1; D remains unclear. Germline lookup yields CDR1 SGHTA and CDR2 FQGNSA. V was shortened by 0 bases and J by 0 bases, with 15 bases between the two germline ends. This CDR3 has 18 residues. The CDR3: CASSLAGAVPSSYNEQFF. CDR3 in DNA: TGTGCCAGCAGCTTAGCCGGAGCCGTCCCAAGCTCCTACAATGAGCAGTTCTTC.

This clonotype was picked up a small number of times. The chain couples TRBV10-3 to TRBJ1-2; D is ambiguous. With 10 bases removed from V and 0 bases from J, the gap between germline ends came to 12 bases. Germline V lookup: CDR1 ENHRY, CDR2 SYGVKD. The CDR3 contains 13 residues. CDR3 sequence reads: CATFVSPNYGYTF. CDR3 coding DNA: TGTGCCACCTTCGTCAGCCCTAACTATGGCTACACCTTC.

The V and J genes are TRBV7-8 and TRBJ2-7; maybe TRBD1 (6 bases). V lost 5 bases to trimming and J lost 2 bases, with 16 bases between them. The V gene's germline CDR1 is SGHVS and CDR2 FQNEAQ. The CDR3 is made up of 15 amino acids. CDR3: CASSTQGLGTYEQYV. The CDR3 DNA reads TGTGCCAGCAGCACGCAGGGGTTGGGGACCTACGAGCAGTACGTC.

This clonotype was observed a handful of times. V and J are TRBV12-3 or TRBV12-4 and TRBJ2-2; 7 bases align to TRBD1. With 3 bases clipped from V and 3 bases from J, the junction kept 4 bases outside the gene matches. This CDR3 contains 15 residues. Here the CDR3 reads CASSFKTGDTGELFF. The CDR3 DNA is TGTGCCAGCAGTTTCAAAACAGGGGACACCGGGGAGCTGTTTTTT.

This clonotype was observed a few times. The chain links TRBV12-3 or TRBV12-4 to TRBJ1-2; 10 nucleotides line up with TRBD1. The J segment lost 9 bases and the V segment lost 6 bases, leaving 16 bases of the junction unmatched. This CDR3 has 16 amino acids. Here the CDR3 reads CASRPADRGSLNSYTF. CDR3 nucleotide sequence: TGTGCCAGCAGGCCTGCGGACAGGGGGTCGTTAAATAGCTACACCTTC.